Presented here are 27 T cell receptor beta chains from one specimen sequenced in a study of blood T cell repertoires in COVID-19. Assay: immunoSEQ multiplex PCR; the TCRdb copy retains only in-frame clones and omits some. In the table there are 110,000 or so clones, 70% to 80% of which are singletons. The sequencing input was peripheral blood. The receptors here all came from a man in his fifties with acute or convalescent COVID-19.

The rearrangement uses TRBV28 and TRBJ1-1, with D uncertain. Trimming removed 5 bases at V and 0 bases at J, with 7 bases between. Per germline, CDR1 MDHEN and CDR2 SYDVKM. The CDR3 is 13 residues long. The CDR3 sequence: CASSPPVNTEAFF. In nucleotides, the CDR3 is TGTGCCAGCAGTCCTCCGGTGAACACTGAAGCTTTCTTT.

The gene calls are TRBV18 and TRBJ1-1, with a possible D match to TRBD1 (6 bases). CDR3 size: 14 residues. V was cut by 3 bases and J by 2 bases, with 10 bases left in between. The germline V gene encodes CDR1 KGHSH and CDR2 LQKENI. The CDR3 region is CASSPQGTNTEAFF. For the CDR3, the DNA is TGTGCCAGCTCACCGCAGGGGACCAACACTGAAGCTTTCTTT.

In nucleotides, the CDR3 is TGTGCCAGTATGGGAGGATACGGCTACACCTTC. Translated, it gives CASMGGYGYTF. V is TRBV19 and J is TRBJ1-2; D is undetermined. Germline V gene data show CDR1 as LNHDA and CDR2 as SQIVND (reference sequence). With 7 bases removed from V and 8 bases from J, the gap between germline ends came to 11 bases. The CDR3 extends over 11 amino acids.

This chain connects TRBV5-1 to TRBJ2-1; 8 positions agree with TRBD2. V shed 0 bases, J shed 8 bases, and the junction held 7 bases outside the gene matches. The CDR3 is 15 residues long. The V gene's germline CDR1 is SGHRS and CDR2 YFSETQ. CDR3 sequence: CASSLASGSFDEQFF. For the CDR3, the DNA is TGCGCCAGCAGCTTGGCCAGCGGGAGTTTCGATGAGCAGTTCTTC.

The V gene is TRBV5-5, the J gene TRBJ2-7; a weak D match, TRBD1 (5 bases). The germline V gene has CDR1 SGHKS and CDR2 YYEKEE (reference sequence). This CDR3 region has 15 residues. Deletions cut 1 base from V and 3 bases from J, with 14 bases between. This CDR3 is CASSLSAGSIYEQYF. The CDR3 nucleotides read TGTGCCAGCAGCTTGTCGGCAGGGTCTATCTACGAGCAGTACTTC.

The chain carries TRBV6-5 and TRBJ1-2, with D unclear. This CDR3 comprises 13 residues. Germline V lookup: CDR1 MNHEY, CDR2 SVGAGI. The V gene lost 8 bases and the J gene lost 6 bases, with 16 bases spanning the gap. The CDR3: CASRASNLNGYTF. The DNA of the CDR3 is TGTGCCAGCCGAGCCTCCAATCTCAATGGCTACACCTTC.

The chain has TRBV6-6 and TRBJ1-5; D is possibly TRBD1 (6 bases). Germline V gene sequence: CDR1 MNHNY, CDR2 SVGAGI (reference sequence). This CDR3 has 13 amino acids. Trimming took 2 bases from V and 6 from J, leaving 8 bases between them. The CDR3 region is CASSYGGAQPQHF. The CDR3 DNA sequence: TGTGCCAGCAGTTACGGGGGGGCTCAGCCCCAGCATTTT.

The table lists this clone with a count of one. This chain links TRBV10-1 with TRBJ2-7, with a weak D call TRBD2 (6 bases). Germline V gene lookup returns CDR1 WNHNN and CDR2 SYGVQD (reference sequence). Trimming pared 0 bases from V and 4 bases from J, leaving 13 bases between. The CDR3 sequence is 15 residues long. CDR3 sequence: CASSESSSDSYEQYF. DNA of the CDR3: TGCGCCAGCAGTGAGTCTTCTAGCGATAGTTACGAGCAGTACTTC.

This clone has a single count. The gene calls are TRBV11-2 and TRBJ1-5, with D possibly TRBD1 on 6 matching bases. Germline assignment: CDR1 SGHAT and CDR2 FQNNGV. The CDR3 has 14 residues. V gave up 6 bases and J gave up 4 bases, with 13 bases separating them. CDR3 nucleotide sequence: TGTGCCAGCAGTTCGGGACACCTAAATCAGCCCCAGCATTTT. Amino acid sequence: CASSSGHLNQPQHF.

The V call is TRBV7-9, the J call TRBJ1-6, with a possible D match to TRBD1 (5 bases). Trimming removed 5 bases from V and 4 bases from J, with 12 bases in between. Per the germline V gene, CDR1 is SEHNR and CDR2 is FQNEAQ (reference sequence). There are 15 residues in the CDR3. Written as DNA, the CDR3 is TGTGCCAGCAGCAGGGACGGTGGTTATAATTCACCCCTCCACTTT. Its translation: CASSRDGGYNSPLHF.

The chain joins TRBV19 to TRBJ1-6; TRBD1 agrees at 7 bases. The V gene end was trimmed by 3 bases and the J gene end by 10 bases; junction bases not matched to a gene: 6. Looked up from germline, CDR1 is LNHDA and CDR2 is SQIVND (reference sequence). The CDR3 sequence is 14 residues long. This CDR3 reads CASSIDREGSPLHF. The CDR3 bases are TGTGCCAGTAGTATTGACAGGGAAGGGTCACCCCTCCACTTT.

The gene calls are TRBV30 and TRBJ1-1; D gene uncertain. Germline CDR1 GTSNPN, CDR2 SVGIG (reference sequence). V shed 6 bases and J shed 4 bases, with 18 bases lying between them. The CDR3 loop spans 14 amino acids. CDR3 sequence: CACITGSPGTEAFF. The CDR3 DNA reads as TGTGCCTGCATAACGGGGAGCCCAGGCACTGAAGCTTTCTTT. Looking up the rest from reference TRBV30 and TRBJ1-1 gives the full variable domain: SQTIHQWPATLVQPVGSPLSLECTVEGTSNPNLYWYRQAAGRGLQLLFYSVGIGQISSEVPQNLSASRPQDRQFILSSKKLLLSDSGFYLCACITGSPGTEAFFGQGTRLTVV.

This clone was picked up one time. Other DNA sequences within the sample encode an identical CDR3. J is TRBJ1-2 and V is TRBV12-3 or TRBV12-4; 8 bases match TRBD1. This CDR3 spans 13 amino acids. J was trimmed by 4 bases and V by 5 bases; bases with no gene match: 3. For the CDR3, the DNA is TGTGCCAGCAGTCCGGACAGGGCCTATGGCTACACCTTC. This sequence encodes CASSPDRAYGYTF.

The CDR3: CASSYGLVSSYEQYF. DNA of the CDR3: TGTGCCAGCAGCTATGGACTAGTCAGCTCCTACGAGCAGTACTTC. This chain joins TRBV6-5 and TRBJ2-7, with 7 bases fitting TRBD2. Trimming cost V 6 bases and J 0 bases; bases outside gene matches: 8. The CDR3 sequence is 15 residues long. CDR1 is MNHEY and CDR2 is SVGAGI in the germline V gene.

The gene calls are TRBV29-1 and TRBJ2-7; D is ambiguous. Germline assignment: CDR1 SQVTM and CDR2 ANQGSEA. The CDR3 sequence is 11 residues long. Trimming removed 5 bases from V and 1 base from J, with 6 bases in between. The chain's CDR3 is CSVLTSYEQYF. The CDR3 coding sequence is TGCAGCGTTCTCACATCCTACGAGCAGTACTTC.

CDR3: CASSLAEGALAFF. As DNA, the CDR3 is TGCGCCAGCAGCTTGGCCGAGGGGGCCCTGGCTTTCTTT. This chain connects TRBV5-1 to TRBJ1-1, with 7 positions matching TRBD1. Germline CDR1 SGHRS, CDR2 YFSETQ. CDR3 length: 13 residues. The V segment lost 0 bases and the J segment 11 bases; nucleotides outside the gene matches: 7. Supplemented by reference TRBV5-1 and TRBJ1-1, the full variable domain reads KAGVTQTPRYLIKTRGQQVTLSCSPISGHRSVSWYQQTPGQGLQFLFEYFSETQRNKGNFPGRFSGRQFSNSRSEMNVSTLELGDSALYLCASSLAEGALAFFGQGTRLTVV.

The chain joins TRBV27 to TRBJ2-5; D remains unclear. Trimming pared 3 bases from V and 1 base from J, leaving 12 bases between. The CDR3 contains 15 residues. CDR1 and CDR2 from the germline V gene are MNHEY and SMNVEV (reference sequence). This CDR3 reads CASSFLSGPQETQYF. CDR3 nucleotides: TGTGCCAGCAGTTTTCTGTCTGGCCCCCAAGAGACCCAGTACTTC.

V is TRBV18 and J is TRBJ1-1, with 7 bases that match TRBD1. The J segment lost 1 base and the V segment lost 3 bases, leaving 5 bases of the junction unmatched. Germline-derived CDR1 and CDR2 are KGHSH and LQKENI. CDR3 length equals 15 residues. CDR3 sequence reads: CASSPRTGRNTEAFF. The CDR3 region has the DNA TGTGCCAGCTCACCCAGGACAGGCCGGAACACTGAAGCTTTCTTT.

The CDR3 sequence is CSASQARNEQFF. As DNA, the CDR3 is TGCAGTGCTAGTCAAGCGCGGAATGAGCAGTTCTTC. V is TRBV20-1 and J is TRBJ2-1; unclear D gene. CDR1 is DFQATT, CDR2 SNEGSKA, per germline (reference sequence). Trimming cost V 3 bases and J 7 bases, with 10 bases left between them. The CDR3 covers 12 residues.

V gene TRBV28 combines with J gene TRBJ2-5; 9 bases map to TRBD1. Trimming cost V 6 bases and J 5 bases; bases outside gene matches: 7. From germline, CDR1 is MDHEN and CDR2 SYDVKM. The CDR3 spans 14 residues. The CDR3 coding sequence is TGTGCCAGCAGGGATACAGGGGGCGGGGAGACCCAGTACTTC. Translated: CASRDTGGGETQYF. The whole variable domain, filled in from reference TRBV28 and TRBJ2-5, reads DVKVTQSSRYLVKRTGEKVFLECVQDMDHENMFWYRQDPGLGLRLIYFSYDVKMKEKGDIPEGYSVSREKKERFSLILESASTNQTSMYLCASRDTGGGETQYFGPGTRLLVL.

This chain connects TRBV24-1 to TRBJ2-3, with 7 bases fitting TRBD1. The germline CDR1 and CDR2 sequences are KGHDR and SFDVKD. The V and J ends lost 4 bases and 4 bases, in that order; junction bases with no gene match: 22. CDR3 size: 20 residues. The CDR3 sequence is CATSDLGVPGRQGSPDTQYF. The DNA for the CDR3 is TGTGCCACCAGTGACTTGGGCGTCCCAGGAAGACAGGGTAGTCCAGATACGCAGTATTTT.

This clone was counted a single time. Here the CDR3 reads CASSSRDRGKTEAFF. CDR3 sequence (DNA): TGTGCCAGTAGTTCCCGGGACAGGGGAAAGACTGAAGCTTTCTTT. This rearrangement joins TRBV19 to TRBJ1-1, with 10 nucleotides matching TRBD1. Germline CDR1 reads LNHDA; CDR2 reads SQIVND (reference sequence). V trimming: 5 bases; J trimming: 5 bases; junction bases outside the gene matches: 8. CDR3 length: 15 amino acids.

This clone turned up a few times. CDR3 nucleotide sequence: TGCAGCGTTGTCCGACAGGGAAACACTGAAGCTTTCTTT. Amino acid sequence: CSVVRQGNTEAFF. The rearrangement uses TRBV29-1 and TRBJ1-1; TRBD1 matches at 7 bases. The CDR3 length is 13 residues. From germline, CDR1 is SQVTM and CDR2 ANQGSEA. V was clipped by 4 bases and J by 2 bases; unmatched bases: 4. Drawing the rest from reference TRBV29-1 and TRBJ1-1, the complete variable domain is SAVISQKPSRDICQRGTSLTIQCQVDSQVTMMFWYRQQPGQSLTLIATANQGSEATYESGFVIDKFPISRPNLTFSTLTVSNMSPEDSSIYLCSVVRQGNTEAFFGQGTRLTVV.

This sequence joins TRBV2 and TRBJ2-3, with 10 bases fitting TRBD2. The CDR3 loop spans 15 amino acids. V lost 4 bases, J lost 4 bases, and 5 bases stayed unmatched. Germline CDR1 reads SNHLY; CDR2 reads FYNNEI. The CDR3 DNA reads as TGTGCCAGCAGTGTCAGCGGGGGGGTGTCAGATACGCAGTATTTT. It specifies CASSVSGGVSDTQYF.

There are a few counts of this clone. The chain uses TRBV7-8 and TRBJ1-2; perhaps TRBD1 as D (6 bases). V lost 1 base and J lost 2, with 8 bases in between. The CDR3 totals 14 residues. In germline, CDR1 is SGHVS, CDR2 FQNEAQ. CDR3 coding DNA: TGTGCCAGCAGCTTAGACACAGGGAACTATGGCTACACCTTC. It specifies CASSLDTGNYGYTF.

In its sample, this clone was seen a few times. The V gene is TRBV11-2, the J gene TRBJ2-5; maybe TRBD2 (5 bases). CDR3 length: 13 residues. Trimming took off 5 bases at V and 3 bases at J, with 10 bases between the two ends. Germline assignment: CDR1 SGHAT and CDR2 FQNNGV. The CDR3 loop is CASSVGVKETQYF. For the CDR3, the DNA is TGTGCCAGCAGCGTGGGAGTAAAAGAGACCCAGTACTTC.

This chain joins TRBV7-2 and TRBJ2-1, with 8 bases that match TRBD2. Losses at the gene ends were 7 bases for V and 7 bases for J; bases not matched to a gene: 9. This CDR3 contains 14 residues. Germline lookup yields CDR1 SGHTA and CDR2 FQGNSA. CDR3 DNA: TGTGCCAGCATGCCCGGGCCGGGGGGGAATGAGCAGTTCTTC. Translating gives CASMPGPGGNEQFF.